This TCR beta chain was identified in a study of Graves' ophthalmopathy and Graves' hyperthyroidism. Whole-study context: There was a collection of peripheral blood at initial diagnosis, before any treatment. Findings and limits, study-wide: Ophthalmopathy versus stable hyperthyroidism: 13-signature model gave around 85% sensitivity, 81.08% specificity. Appearing in blood as well were most expanded thyroid clonotypes above 0.001 frequency.

Per the germline V gene, CDR1 is MNHEY and CDR2 is SVGAGI. V dropped 9 bases and J dropped 7 bases, with 24 bases sitting between them. The CDR3 runs to 15 residues. RNA transcripts were the template, and TCR beta CDR3 regions were amplified from them. Second-round multiplex PCR came after a first-round RT-PCR that employed HTBI primers. A single record per CDR3 protein comes from TCRdb applying MiXCR to the multiplex PCR reads. The sample yields roughly 610,000 distinct CDR3 sequences, 22% seen once. This clonotype was recorded many times. Antigen: not known. Other autoimmune disease, uncontrolled infection, pregnancy and lactation led to exclusion.

The sample taken for sequencing was peripheral blood. The chain has TRBV6-5 and TRBJ1-2, with a weak D call TRBD1 (5 bases). This receptor was identified in a woman younger than 30 with stable Graves' hyperthyroidism. Some clones in this sample may be carry-over from other donors' samples. CDR3 amino acids: CASTPSFRGESGYTF. CDR3 bases: TGTGCCAGTACCCCGTCCTTTCGGGGGGAGTCTGGCTACACCTTC.